A single sample gave rise to the 28 T cell receptor beta chains below, sequenced in a study of a mutant IDH1 vaccine in newly diagnosed glioma. Clones were sequenced by immunoSEQ multiplex PCR, and TCRdb holds only the in-frame ones, with some missing. The sample carries approximately 50,000 clones, about 90% recorded once. Their cognate antigens are unknown. Indicated time point: week 35, safety follow-up. The investigators gave 300 ug of mutant IDH1 20-mer peptide in each vaccine dose, together with topical imiquimod. This specimen consisted of PBMCs, obtained from a glioma patient whose treatment included an IDH1 peptide vaccine. The receptor set was obtained from a man aged 40-55 years with glioma.

The chain is built from TRBV6-5 and TRBJ1-2; 8 bases match TRBD1. The CDR3 consists of 15 residues. J lost 2 bases, V lost 6 bases, and 8 bases had no gene match. Germline CDR1 reads MNHEY; CDR2 reads SVGAGI. The CDR3: CASRDWTGRNYGYTF. As DNA, the CDR3 is TGTGCCAGCAGAGATTGGACAGGGAGGAACTATGGCTACACCTTC.

The chain is built from TRBV11-2 and TRBJ2-4, with D possibly TRBD2 on 6 matching bases. The CDR3 is 13 residues long. Per germline, CDR1 SGHAT and CDR2 FQNNGV. V was trimmed by 5 bases and J by 5 bases, leaving 10 bases between them. CDR3 nucleotide sequence: TGTGCCAGCAGCCCGGGAGTTCAAAACATTCAGTACTTC. The encoded protein is CASSPGVQNIQYF.

The V call is TRBV5-1, the J call TRBJ2-7; 11 positions agree with TRBD2. From germline, CDR1 is SGHRS and CDR2 YFSETQ. V was clipped by 4 bases and J by 2 bases; unmatched bases: 5. This CDR3 region has 15 residues. CDR3 sequence reads: CASSAGLAATYEQYF. In DNA, the CDR3 is TGCGCCAGCAGCGCGGGACTAGCGGCTACCTACGAGCAGTACTTC.

V and J are TRBV7-2 and TRBJ1-4; D is unresolved. The CDR3 is 14 residues long. CDR1 SGHTA and CDR2 FQGNSA come from the germline V gene. The V gene lost 1 base and the J gene lost 5 bases, with 8 bases spanning the gap. CDR3 residues: CASSLDYTNEKLFF. CDR3 bases: TGTGCCAGCAGCTTAGATTACACGAATGAAAAACTGTTTTTT.

The CDR3 nucleotides are TGTGCCAGCAGTCCCGGACTAGCGGGGTCCTACGAGCAGTACTTC. This sequence encodes CASSPGLAGSYEQYF. The chain employs TRBV6-6 and TRBJ2-7; 12 bases are shared with TRBD2. The germline V gene encodes CDR1 MNHNY and CDR2 SVGAGI (reference sequence). The CDR3 is 15 residues long. The V segment lost 5 bases and the J segment 1 base; nucleotides outside the gene matches: 3.

The J gene is TRBJ2-3, the V gene TRBV5-1; 9 nucleotides match TRBD2. This CDR3 spans 16 amino acids. CDR1 and CDR2 (germline): SGHRS, YFSETQ. V was clipped by 4 bases and J by 3 bases; unmatched bases: 9. CDR3 loop: CASSRGRATSTDTQYF. The CDR3 nucleotides are TGCGCCAGCAGCCGCGGGAGGGCCACTTCAACAGATACGCAGTATTTT.

The rearrangement joins TRBV10-3 to TRBJ2-1; 14 bases map to TRBD2. CDR1 and CDR2 (germline): ENHRY, SYGVKD. The J segment lost 9 bases and the V segment lost 0 bases, leaving 1 base of the junction unmatched. The CDR3 totals 15 residues. The CDR3 protein is CAISESGLAGVEQFF. The CDR3 nucleotides are TGTGCCATCAGTGAGTCGGGACTAGCGGGAGTTGAGCAGTTCTTC.

CDR3 nucleotide sequence: TGTGCCAGCAGGAATTCGGACAGGGTAGTCTACGAGCAGTACTTC. Its translation is CASRNSDRVVYEQYF. The chain links TRBV5-4 to TRBJ2-7; TRBD1 aligns across 8 bases. The CDR3 length is 15 residues. J gave up 3 bases and V 5 bases, and 10 bases lay outside the gene matches. Germline V gene data show CDR1 as SGHNT and CDR2 as YYREEE (reference sequence).

The V call is TRBV2, the J call TRBJ1-1; D is uncertain. Trimming removed 6 bases at V and 0 bases at J, with 8 bases between. This CDR3 is 13 amino acids long. Germline lookup yields CDR1 SNHLY and CDR2 FYNNEI. The CDR3 DNA reads as TGTGCCAGCAGCAACCTTATGAACACTGAAGCTTTCTTT. Protein product: CASSNLMNTEAFF.

The rearrangement uses TRBV5-1 and TRBJ2-7; D may be TRBD2 (6 bases). Germline-derived CDR1 and CDR2 are SGHRS and YFSETQ. This CDR3 has 15 amino acids. Trimming removed 4 bases at V and 3 bases at J, with 17 bases between. The CDR3 here is CASSDYPGTLYEQYF. The CDR3 nucleotides read TGCGCCAGCAGCGATTATCCCGGGACTCTCTACGAGCAGTACTTC.

This clone has just one count. In nucleotides, the CDR3 is TGTGCCAGCAGCGGACAGGGAGTAGGCCTAGGGGGCTACACCTTC. Protein: CASSGQGVGLGGYTF. The V and J genes are TRBV7-9 and TRBJ1-2; 8 nucleotides match TRBD1. CDR1 is SEHNR and CDR2 is FQNEAQ in the germline V gene (reference sequence). The CDR3 extends over 15 amino acids. The trim removed 5 bases at V and 8 bases at J, leaving 13 bases unmatched. The full variable domain, completed using reference TRBV7-9 and TRBJ1-2, is DTGVSQNPRHKITKRGQNVTFRCDPISEHNRLYWYRQTLGQGPEFLTYFQNEAQLEKSRLLSDRFSAERPKGSFSTLEIQRTEQGDSAMYLCASSGQGVGLGGYTFGSGTRLTVV.

A few counts support this clone. V gene TRBV28 combines with J gene TRBJ1-5; TRBD1 matches 7 bases. Per germline, CDR1 MDHEN and CDR2 SYDVKM. V was pared by 3 bases and J by 6 bases, with 5 bases of the junction left unmatched. The CDR3 length is 14 residues. The CDR3 DNA sequence: TGTGCCAGCAGTTTGGAACAGGGGATTCAGCCCCAGCATTTT. It translates to CASSLEQGIQPQHF.

The rearrangement uses TRBV10-3 and TRBJ2-1; no firm D call. The ends were cut back, 2 bases at V and 13 bases at J, with 12 bases in the middle. CDR3 length: 12 amino acids. The V gene's germline CDR1 is ENHRY and CDR2 SYGVKD. This CDR3 reads CAISELTLDQFF. In DNA, the CDR3 is TGTGCCATCAGTGAGCTGACCTTGGACCAGTTCTTC.

The V and J genes are TRBV6-1 and TRBJ1-2, with a weak D call TRBD1 (6 bases). The V end was cut by 2 bases, the J end by 2 bases, with 12 bases between. Germline V gene data show CDR1 as MNHNS and CDR2 as SASEGT. This CDR3 comprises 15 residues. CDR3 amino acids: CASSEFGGENYGYTF. CDR3 DNA: TGTGCCAGCAGTGAATTCGGGGGCGAAAACTATGGCTACACCTTC.

The V and J genes are TRBV5-1 and TRBJ2-7, with D perhaps matching TRBD1 or TRBD2 (5 bases each). V was pared by 0 bases and J by 5 bases, with 15 bases between. CDR3 length: 15 amino acids. Germline V gene lookup returns CDR1 SGHRS and CDR2 YFSETQ. The chain's CDR3 is CASSLAPKRGNEQYF. CDR3 DNA: TGCGCCAGCAGCTTGGCCCCAAAGAGGGGAAACGAGCAGTACTTC.

This clone appeared a single time. The chain joins TRBV5-1 to TRBJ2-7; 10 bases align to TRBD1. Germline CDR1 is SGHRS and CDR2 is YFSETQ. V shed 4 bases, J shed 6 bases, and the junction held 4 bases outside the gene matches. The CDR3 runs 13 residues. The CDR3 here is CASSTGQGLEQYF. In DNA form, the CDR3 reads TGCGCCAGCAGCACGGGACAGGGGCTCGAGCAGTACTTC.

The rearrangement uses TRBV6-6 and TRBJ2-1, with 9 bases matching TRBD2. CDR1 and CDR2 (germline): MNHNY, SVGAGI (reference sequence). CDR3 length: 14 amino acids. V lost 5 bases to trimming and J lost 5 bases; unmatched junction nucleotides: 4. The CDR3 bases are TGTGCCAGCAGTGGGACTAGCCGACACAATGAGCAGTTCTTC. Its protein is CASSGTSRHNEQFF.

The rearrangement joins TRBV6-5 to TRBJ2-5; 8 bases line up with TRBD2. Germline V gives CDR1 MNHEY, CDR2 SVGAGI. V was clipped by 1 base and J by 5 bases; unmatched bases: 9. The length of the CDR3 is 16 residues. The CDR3 region has the DNA TGTGCCAGCAGTTACTACTCGGGACTAGGGAGGGAGACCCAGTACTTC. Translated: CASSYYSGLGRETQYF.

This clone was observed once. The chain carries TRBV7-2 and TRBJ2-5; 7 bases match TRBD2. CDR1 is SGHTA, CDR2 FQGNSA, per germline. Germline trimming cut 5 bases from V and 11 bases from J; bases unmatched to any gene: 17. The CDR3 length is 15 residues. In DNA, the CDR3 is TGTGCCAGCAGCATACCCGGGGCGGGAGTCGTAAGACAGTACTTC. Translating it yields CASSIPGAGVVRQYF.

About this clone itself: This may come from a read error, since a much larger clone is one base off. V is TRBV5-4 and J is TRBJ1-1, with TRBD1 matching 9 bases. V lost 4 bases, J lost 1 base, and 2 bases stayed unmatched. The CDR3 sequence is 14 residues long. Germline CDR1 SGHNT, CDR2 YYREEE (reference sequence). CDR3 loop: CASSPGQGNTEAFF. CDR3 coding DNA: TGTGCCAGCAGCCCGGGACAGGGGAACACTGAAGCTTTCTTT.

This clone was seen once. This chain connects TRBV5-6 to TRBJ2-1; the D gene is possibly TRBD1 (6 bases). This CDR3 is built from 15 residues. Germline-derived CDR1 and CDR2 are SGHDT and YYEEEE. Trimming shortened V by 7 bases and J by 6 bases, and 20 bases separated the two germline ends. CDR3 protein: CASQSTFGGLNEQFF. For the CDR3, the DNA is TGTGCCAGCCAATCGACCTTTGGGGGCCTCAATGAGCAGTTCTTC.

This clone was counted only a few times. This chain uses TRBV4-1 with TRBJ1-1; TRBD1 aligns across 8 bases. V gave up 4 bases and J gave up 5 bases; unmatched junction bases: 12. Per the germline V gene, CDR1 is MGHRA and CDR2 is YSYEKL. The CDR3 has 16 amino acids. CDR3 nucleotides: TGCGCCAGCAGCCCGCGACAGGGGTCAGAACAGACTGAAGCTTTCTTT. Amino acids: CASSPRQGSEQTEAFF.

V gene TRBV18 combines with J gene TRBJ1-2; 10 bases are shared with TRBD1. CDR3 size: 15 residues. The V segment lost 3 bases and the J segment 0 bases; nucleotides outside the gene matches: 1. In germline, CDR1 is KGHSH, CDR2 LQKENI. This CDR3 reads CASSPGQGSNYGYTF. CDR3 sequence (DNA): TGTGCCAGCTCACCGGGACAGGGGTCTAACTATGGCTACACCTTC.

The J gene is TRBJ2-7, the V gene TRBV5-6, with 9 bases identical to TRBD1. The junction had 8 bases not matched to a gene; V was cut back by 3 bases and J by 7 bases. This CDR3 has 14 residues. Germline loops: CDR1 SGHDT, CDR2 YYEEEE. CDR3 protein: CASSYRTGVGEQYF. CDR3 sequence (DNA): TGTGCCAGCAGCTACCGGACAGGGGTAGGTGAGCAGTACTTC.

The chain couples TRBV27 to TRBJ2-1; D is unclear. Germline V gene lookup returns CDR1 MNHEY and CDR2 SMNVEV (reference sequence). V lost 9 bases, J lost 4 bases, and 13 bases lay in between. The CDR3 contains 13 residues. CDR3 protein: CASQTQNYNEQFF. The CDR3 DNA reads as TGTGCCAGTCAAACACAGAATTACAATGAGCAGTTCTTC.

This chain joins TRBV5-6 and TRBJ1-1, with D possibly TRBD1 on 6 matching bases. Germline CDR1 reads SGHDT; CDR2 reads YYEEEE. The V and J ends lost 1 base and 4 bases respectively, with 14 bases between them. The CDR3 loop spans 15 amino acids. The CDR3 protein is CASSLTGWWGTEAFF. CDR3 DNA sequence: TGTGCCAGCAGCTTGACAGGGTGGTGGGGCACTGAAGCTTTCTTT.

The table lists this clone with a count of one. The CDR3 nucleotides read TGCGCCAGCAGCTTTGGACAGGGAATTATAGAGACCCAGTACTTC. Its translation is CASSFGQGIIETQYF. This chain connects TRBV5-1 to TRBJ2-5; 8 positions agree with TRBD1. V lost 2 bases and J lost 4; bases outside the gene matches: 7. There are 15 residues in the CDR3. The germline V gene has CDR1 SGHRS and CDR2 YFSETQ.

In its sample, this clone was seen once. This CDR3 is also generated by other DNA sequences in the sample. CDR3 amino acids: CASSYSDRGEKLFF. The CDR3 DNA is TGTGCCAGCAGTTACAGTGACAGGGGAGAAAAACTGTTTTTT. The gene calls are TRBV6-5 and TRBJ1-4, with TRBD1 identical over 8 bases. This CDR3 is built from 14 residues. Losses at the gene ends were 2 bases for V and 8 bases for J; bases not matched to a gene: 4. Germline loops: CDR1 MNHEY, CDR2 SVGAGI.